A single sample is the source of the 4 T cell receptor beta chains below, sequenced in a study of cytomegalovirus exposure and HLA in healthy donors. In the PCR, 60 Vbeta and 13 Jbeta primers were used. Libraries were prepared by immunoSEQ multiplex PCR; TCRdb keeps only in-frame clonotypes and omits some of them. The sample carries 90,000 to 140,000 clones, roughly 70% recorded once. The source material was PBMCs. Receptors were obtained from a man aged 35-49 years in good health and CMV-seronegative.

This sequence joins TRBV18 and TRBJ2-6; D remains unclear. V was cut by 1 base and J by 0 bases, with 13 bases left in between. The CDR3 is made up of 18 amino acids. CDR1 KGHSH and CDR2 LQKENI come from the germline V gene. This chain's CDR3 is CASSPQRGTGSGANVLTF. In nucleotides, the CDR3 is TGTGCCAGCTCACCACAGCGAGGAACCGGCTCTGGGGCCAACGTCCTGACTTTC.

The CDR3 here is CASSYMGEQPQHF. The CDR3 nucleotides read TGTGCCAGCAGTTACATGGGAGAGCAGCCCCAGCATTTT. This sequence joins TRBV6-5 and TRBJ1-5, with D hard to call. Looked up from germline, CDR1 is MNHEY and CDR2 is SVGAGI. The germline V and J ends were trimmed by 2 bases and 7 bases, with 9 bases remaining between them. The CDR3 extends over 13 amino acids.

J is TRBJ2-7 and V is TRBV18; 14 nucleotides line up with TRBD2. The J segment lost 2 bases and the V segment lost 4 bases, leaving 7 bases of the junction unmatched. The CDR3 contains 17 residues. The V gene's germline CDR1 is KGHSH and CDR2 LQKENI. The CDR3 here is CASSQGTSGGSPYEQYF. The CDR3 nucleotides read TGTGCCAGCTCACAGGGGACTAGCGGGGGCTCACCCTACGAGCAGTACTTC.

The J gene is TRBJ2-1, the V gene TRBV7-8; the D is unclear. The CDR3 spans 12 residues. Germline CDR1 reads SGHVS; CDR2 reads FQNEAQ. V lost 2 bases and J 10 bases, leaving 9 bases between the germline ends. CDR3 sequence reads: CASSLRTAEQFF. CDR3 sequence (DNA): TGTGCCAGCAGCTTACGAACAGCCGAGCAGTTCTTC.